This T cell receptor beta chain was captured in a study of T cells in Graves' hyperthyroidism and ophthalmopathy. Study overall: The initial diagnosis was the point when peripheral blood was collected, ahead of any treatment.

For ophthalmopathy patients, the Clinical Activity Score was at least 3 and the NOSPECS grade at least 4; duration was under 3 months. This clonotype was counted at least ten times. Amplification yielded TCR beta CDR3 regions, with RNA transcripts as the source. First-round RT-PCR with HTBI primers amplified the TCR CDR3 region. One entry per CDR3 protein, called by TCRdb with MiXCR from the multiplex PCR reads. This table holds about 260,000 distinct CDR3 sequences, about 16% found once. The CDR3 length is 16 residues. The V end was cut by 1 base, the J end by 6 bases, with 18 bases between. The germline V gene encodes CDR1 SNHLY and CDR2 FYNNEI.

The chain combines TRBV2 with TRBJ2-5; D perhaps matches TRBD1 (6 bases). What was sequenced was blood. This receptor was taken from a woman aged 18-35 years with Graves' ophthalmopathy. The CDR3 region has the DNA TGTGCCAGCAGTGAAGACCCCGGACAGCGGTATAAGACCCAGTACTTC. This sequence encodes CASSEDPGQRYKTQYF.